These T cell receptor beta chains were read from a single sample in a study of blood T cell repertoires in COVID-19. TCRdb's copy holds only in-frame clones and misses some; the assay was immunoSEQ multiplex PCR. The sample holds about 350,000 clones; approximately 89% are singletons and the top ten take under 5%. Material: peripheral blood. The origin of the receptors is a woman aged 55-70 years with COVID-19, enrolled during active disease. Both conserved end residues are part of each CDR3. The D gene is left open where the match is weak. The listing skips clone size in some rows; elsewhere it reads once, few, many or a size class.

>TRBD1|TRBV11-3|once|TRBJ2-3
TGTGCCAGCAGCCCCGACAGGGAGACAGATACGCAGTATTTT
CASSPDRETDTQYF
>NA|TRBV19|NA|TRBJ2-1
TGTGCCAGTAGTCGACGGGGAGAGCAGTTCTTC
CASSRRGEQFF
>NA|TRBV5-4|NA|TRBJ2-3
TGTGCCAGCAGCTTCCGCGGGGCCTACACAGATACGCAGTATTTT
CASSFRGAYTDTQYF
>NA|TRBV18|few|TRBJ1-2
TGTGCCAGCTCACCACTTCCCGCCGGGGGGAACTATGGCTACACCTTC
CASSPLPAGGNYGYTF
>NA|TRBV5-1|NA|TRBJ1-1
TGCGCCAGCAGCCAAAACCCGCAGGGTTTGAACACTGAAGCTTTCTTT
CASSQNPQGLNTEAFF
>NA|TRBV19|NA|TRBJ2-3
TGTGCCAGTACGGGAGGGGGCGGGGGCCCCACAGATACGCAGTATTTT
CASTGGGGGPTDTQYF
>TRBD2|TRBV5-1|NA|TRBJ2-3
TGCGCCAGCAGCTCCTATAGCGGGGGAGGCACAGATACGCAGTATTTT
CASSSYSGGGTDTQYF
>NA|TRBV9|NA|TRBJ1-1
TGTGCCAGCAGCCGGGGGATGAACACTGAAGCTTTCTTT
CASSRGMNTEAFF
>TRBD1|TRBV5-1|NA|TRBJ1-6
TGCGCCAGCAGCGGGGACAGGGGAGATTCACCCCTCCACTTT
CASSGDRGDSPLHF
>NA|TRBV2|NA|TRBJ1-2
TGTGCCAGCAGTGCTACAGGTGGGAGGGAGTATGGCTACACCTTC
CASSATGGREYGYTF
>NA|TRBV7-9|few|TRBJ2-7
TGTGCCAGCAGCTTTGGATTTCGGACAGAGCAGTACTTC
CASSFGFRTEQYF
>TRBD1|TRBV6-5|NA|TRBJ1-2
TGTGCCAGCACCCGAGAGGGGGCGCTTGGCTACACCTTC
CASTREGALGYTF
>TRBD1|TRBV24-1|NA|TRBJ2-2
TGTGCCACCAGTGATTCAGGGGGCCCGGGCGGGGAGCTGTTTTTT
CATSDSGGPGGELFF
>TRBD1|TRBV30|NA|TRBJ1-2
TGTGCCTGGAGTCAGGGACAGGGGGCATGGTATGGCTACACCTTC
CAWSQGQGAWYGYTF
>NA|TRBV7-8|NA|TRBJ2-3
TGTGCCAGCAGCTTAGAAGCTAACACAGATACGCAGTATTTT
CASSLEANTDTQYF
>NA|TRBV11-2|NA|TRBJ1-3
TGTGCCAGCAGTTCCGGAGGCAGTGGAAACACCATATATTTT
CASSSGGSGNTIYF
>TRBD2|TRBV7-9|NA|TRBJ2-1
TGTGCCAGCAGCTCGTACCCTAGCGGGGGGGCCTACAATGAGCAGTTCTTC
CASSSYPSGGAYNEQFF
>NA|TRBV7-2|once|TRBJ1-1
TGTGCCAGCAGCTTCTTTAGCGGGGAAGCTTTCTTT
CASSFFSGEAFF
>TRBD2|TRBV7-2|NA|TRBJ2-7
TGTGCCAGCAGTCCAAGAGTAGGGACTAGGGAGCAGTACTTC
CASSPRVGTREQYF
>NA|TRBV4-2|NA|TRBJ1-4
TGTGCCAGCAGCCCTGGGGCGGTAACTAATGAAAAACTGTTTTTT
CASSPGAVTNEKLFF
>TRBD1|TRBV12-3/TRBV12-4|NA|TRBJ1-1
TGTGCCAGCATCCTACAGGGGAATTCTGAAGCTTTCTTT
CASILQGNSEAFF
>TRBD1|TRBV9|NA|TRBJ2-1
TGTGCCAGCAGCTCTACAGGGGACTCCTACAATGAGCAGTTCTTC
CASSSTGDSYNEQFF
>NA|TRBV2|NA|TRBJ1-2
TGTGCCAGCAGACGGTCGGGGGTCGGTGGCTACACCTTC
CASRRSGVGGYTF
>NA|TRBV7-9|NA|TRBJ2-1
TGTGCCAGCAGCTTACAGTACGGGACAAGACGCAACAATGAGCAGTTCTTC
CASSLQYGTRRNNEQFF
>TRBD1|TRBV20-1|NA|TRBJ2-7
TGCAGTGCTAGTGGGACAGGGGGCCTGCCACCTCAATACGAGCAGTACTTC
CSASGTGGLPPQYEQYF
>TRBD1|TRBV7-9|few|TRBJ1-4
TGTGCCAGCAGCCGTACAGGGGGCGGCCCGGTTAATGAAAAACTGTTTTTT
CASSRTGGGPVNEKLFF
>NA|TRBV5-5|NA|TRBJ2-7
TGTGCCAGCAGCTTTGTGGCAGGCCAATCCGAGCAGTACTTC
CASSFVAGQSEQYF
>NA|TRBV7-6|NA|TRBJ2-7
TGTGCCAGCAGCCTCAGGGGCTACGAGCAGTACTTC
CASSLRGYEQYF
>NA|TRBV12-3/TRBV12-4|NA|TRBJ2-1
TGTGCCAGCATTCGAGGACTTTTCAATGAGCAGTTCTTC
CASIRGLFNEQFF